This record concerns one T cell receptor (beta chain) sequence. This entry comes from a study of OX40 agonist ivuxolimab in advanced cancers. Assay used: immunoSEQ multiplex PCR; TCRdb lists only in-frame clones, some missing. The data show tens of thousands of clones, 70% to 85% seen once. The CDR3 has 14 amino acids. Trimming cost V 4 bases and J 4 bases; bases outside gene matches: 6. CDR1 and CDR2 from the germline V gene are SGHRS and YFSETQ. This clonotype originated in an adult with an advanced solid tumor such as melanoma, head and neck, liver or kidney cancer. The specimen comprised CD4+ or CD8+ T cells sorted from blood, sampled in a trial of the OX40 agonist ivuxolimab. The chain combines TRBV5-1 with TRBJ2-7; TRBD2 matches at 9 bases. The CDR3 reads CASSVTSGTYEQYF. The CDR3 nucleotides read TGCGCCAGCAGCGTGACTAGCGGAACGTACGAGCAGTACTTC.